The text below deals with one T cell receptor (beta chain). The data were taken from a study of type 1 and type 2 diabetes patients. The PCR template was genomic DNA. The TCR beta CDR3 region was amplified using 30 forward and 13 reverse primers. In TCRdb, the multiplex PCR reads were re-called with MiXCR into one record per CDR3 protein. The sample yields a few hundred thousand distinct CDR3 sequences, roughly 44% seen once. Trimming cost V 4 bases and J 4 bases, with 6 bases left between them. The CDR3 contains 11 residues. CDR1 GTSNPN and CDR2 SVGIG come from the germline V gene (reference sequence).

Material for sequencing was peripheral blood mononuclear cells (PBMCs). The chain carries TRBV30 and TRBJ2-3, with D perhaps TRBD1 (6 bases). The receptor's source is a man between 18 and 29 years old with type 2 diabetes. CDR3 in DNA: TGTGCCTGGAACAGGGCAGATACGCAGTATTTT. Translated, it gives CAWNRADTQYF.